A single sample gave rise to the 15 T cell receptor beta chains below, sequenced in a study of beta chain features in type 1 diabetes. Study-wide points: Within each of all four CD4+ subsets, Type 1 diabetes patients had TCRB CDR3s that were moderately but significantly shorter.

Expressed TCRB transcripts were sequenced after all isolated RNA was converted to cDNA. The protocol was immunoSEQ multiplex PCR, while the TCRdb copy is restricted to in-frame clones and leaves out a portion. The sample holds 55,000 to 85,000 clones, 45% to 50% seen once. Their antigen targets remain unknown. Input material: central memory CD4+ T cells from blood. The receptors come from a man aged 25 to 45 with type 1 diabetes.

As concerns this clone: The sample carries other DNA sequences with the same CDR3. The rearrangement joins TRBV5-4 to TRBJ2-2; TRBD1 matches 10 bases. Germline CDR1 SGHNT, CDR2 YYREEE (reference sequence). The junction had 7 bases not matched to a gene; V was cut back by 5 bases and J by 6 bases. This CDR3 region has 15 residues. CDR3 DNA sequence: TGTGCCAGCAGACCGGGACAGGGGAAGTCCGGGGAGCTGTTTTTT. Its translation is CASRPGQGKSGELFF.

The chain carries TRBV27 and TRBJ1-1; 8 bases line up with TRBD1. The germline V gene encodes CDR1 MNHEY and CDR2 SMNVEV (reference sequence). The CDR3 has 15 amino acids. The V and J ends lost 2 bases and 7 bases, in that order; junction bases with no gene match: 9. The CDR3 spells CASSLEPGGPGEAFF. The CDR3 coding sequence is TGTGCCAGCAGTTTAGAACCAGGGGGCCCAGGTGAAGCTTTCTTT.

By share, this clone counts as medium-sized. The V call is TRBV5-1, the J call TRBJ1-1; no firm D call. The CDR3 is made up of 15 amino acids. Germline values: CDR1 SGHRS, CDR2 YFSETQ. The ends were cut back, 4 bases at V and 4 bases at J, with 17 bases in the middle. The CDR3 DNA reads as TGCGCCAGCAGCCCGGGGTCCACTTCAATCACTGAAGCTTTCTTT. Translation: CASSPGSTSITEAFF.

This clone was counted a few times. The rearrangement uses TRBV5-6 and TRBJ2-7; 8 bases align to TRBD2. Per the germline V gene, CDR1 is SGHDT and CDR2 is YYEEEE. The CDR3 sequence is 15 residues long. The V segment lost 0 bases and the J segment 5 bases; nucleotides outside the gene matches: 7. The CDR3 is CASSLGSGGYHEQYF. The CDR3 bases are TGTGCCAGCAGCTTGGGGTCGGGGGGGTACCACGAGCAGTACTTC.

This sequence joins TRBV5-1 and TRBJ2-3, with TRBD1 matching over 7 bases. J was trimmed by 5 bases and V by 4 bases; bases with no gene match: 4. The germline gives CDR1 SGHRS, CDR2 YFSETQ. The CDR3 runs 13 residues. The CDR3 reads CASSQQGEDTQYF. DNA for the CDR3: TGCGCCAGCAGCCAGCAGGGGGAAGATACGCAGTATTTT. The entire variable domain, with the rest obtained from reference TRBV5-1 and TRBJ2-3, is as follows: KAGVTQTPRYLIKTRGQQVTLSCSPISGHRSVSWYQQTPGQGLQFLFEYFSETQRNKGNFPGRFSGRQFSNSRSEMNVSTLELGDSALYLCASSQQGEDTQYFGPGTRLTVL.

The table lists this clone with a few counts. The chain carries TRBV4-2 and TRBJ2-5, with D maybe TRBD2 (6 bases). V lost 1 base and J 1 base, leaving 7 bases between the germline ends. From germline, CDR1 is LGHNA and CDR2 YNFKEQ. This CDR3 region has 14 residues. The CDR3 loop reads CASSQGGVQETQYF. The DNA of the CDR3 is TGTGCCAGCAGCCAAGGGGGGGTCCAAGAGACCCAGTACTTC.

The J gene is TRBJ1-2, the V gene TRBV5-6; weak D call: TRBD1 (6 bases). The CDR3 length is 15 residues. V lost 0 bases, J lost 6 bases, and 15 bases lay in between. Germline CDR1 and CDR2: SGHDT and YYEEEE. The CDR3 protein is CASSLVWGHRNGYTF. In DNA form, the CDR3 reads TGTGCCAGCAGCTTGGTCTGGGGGCATCGGAATGGCTACACCTTC. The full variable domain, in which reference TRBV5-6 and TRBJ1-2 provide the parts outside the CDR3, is DAGVTQSPTHLIKTRGQQVTLRCSPKSGHDTVSWYQQALGQGPQFIFQYYEEEERQRGNFPDRFSGHQFPNYSSELNVNALLLGDSALYLCASSLVWGHRNGYTFGSGTRLTVV.

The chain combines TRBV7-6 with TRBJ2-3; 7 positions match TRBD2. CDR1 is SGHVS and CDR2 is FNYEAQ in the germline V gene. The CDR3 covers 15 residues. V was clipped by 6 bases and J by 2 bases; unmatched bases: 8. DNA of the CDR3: TGTGCCAGCAGTCAGTTTAGCGGGTTCACAGATACGCAGTATTTT. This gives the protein CASSQFSGFTDTQYF.

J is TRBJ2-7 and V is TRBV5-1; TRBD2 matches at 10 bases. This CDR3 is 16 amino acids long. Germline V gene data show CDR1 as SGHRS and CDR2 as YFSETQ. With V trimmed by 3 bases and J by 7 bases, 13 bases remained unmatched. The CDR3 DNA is TGCGCCAGCAGCTCCTCTAGCGGGGGCCCCATTGGGGAGCAGTACTTC. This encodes CASSSSSGGPIGEQYF.

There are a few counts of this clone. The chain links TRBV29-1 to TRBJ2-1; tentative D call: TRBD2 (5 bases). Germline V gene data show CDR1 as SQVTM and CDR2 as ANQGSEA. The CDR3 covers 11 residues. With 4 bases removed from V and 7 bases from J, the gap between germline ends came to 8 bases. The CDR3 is CSVGEGNEQFF. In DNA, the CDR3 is TGCAGCGTTGGCGAGGGTAATGAGCAGTTCTTC.

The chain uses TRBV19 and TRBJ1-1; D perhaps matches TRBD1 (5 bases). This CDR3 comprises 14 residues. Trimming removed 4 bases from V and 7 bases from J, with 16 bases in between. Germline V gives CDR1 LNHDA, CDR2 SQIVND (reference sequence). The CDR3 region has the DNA TGTGCCAGTAGTACCGTAGACAGCCTCGGTGAAGCTTTCTTT. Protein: CASSTVDSLGEAFF.

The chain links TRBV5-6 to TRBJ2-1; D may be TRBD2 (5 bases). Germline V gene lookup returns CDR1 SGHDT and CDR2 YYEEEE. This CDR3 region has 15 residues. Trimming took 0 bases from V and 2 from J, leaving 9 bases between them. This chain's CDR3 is CASSLERETYNEQFF. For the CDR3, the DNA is TGTGCCAGCAGCTTGGAAAGGGAGACCTACAATGAGCAGTTCTTC.

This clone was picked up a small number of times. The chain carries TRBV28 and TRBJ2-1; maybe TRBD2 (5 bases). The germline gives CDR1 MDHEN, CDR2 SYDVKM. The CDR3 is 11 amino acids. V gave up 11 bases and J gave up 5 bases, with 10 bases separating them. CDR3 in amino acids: CAGRRDNEQFF. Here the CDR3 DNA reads TGTGCCGGCCGGCGGGACAATGAGCAGTTCTTC.

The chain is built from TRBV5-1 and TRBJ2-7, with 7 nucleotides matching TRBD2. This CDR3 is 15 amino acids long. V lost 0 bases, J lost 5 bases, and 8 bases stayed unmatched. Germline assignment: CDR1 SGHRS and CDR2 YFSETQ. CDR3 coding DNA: TGCGCCAGCAGCTTGGTAGGCGGGAGCTACGACGAGCAGTACTTC. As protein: CASSLVGGSYDEQYF.

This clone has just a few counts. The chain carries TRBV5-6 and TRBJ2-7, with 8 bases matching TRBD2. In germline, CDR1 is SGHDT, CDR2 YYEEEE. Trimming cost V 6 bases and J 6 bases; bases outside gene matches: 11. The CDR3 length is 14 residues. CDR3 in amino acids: CASNLRAGGREQYF. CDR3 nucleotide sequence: TGTGCCAGCAACCTCCGCGCGGGAGGCCGCGAGCAGTACTTC.